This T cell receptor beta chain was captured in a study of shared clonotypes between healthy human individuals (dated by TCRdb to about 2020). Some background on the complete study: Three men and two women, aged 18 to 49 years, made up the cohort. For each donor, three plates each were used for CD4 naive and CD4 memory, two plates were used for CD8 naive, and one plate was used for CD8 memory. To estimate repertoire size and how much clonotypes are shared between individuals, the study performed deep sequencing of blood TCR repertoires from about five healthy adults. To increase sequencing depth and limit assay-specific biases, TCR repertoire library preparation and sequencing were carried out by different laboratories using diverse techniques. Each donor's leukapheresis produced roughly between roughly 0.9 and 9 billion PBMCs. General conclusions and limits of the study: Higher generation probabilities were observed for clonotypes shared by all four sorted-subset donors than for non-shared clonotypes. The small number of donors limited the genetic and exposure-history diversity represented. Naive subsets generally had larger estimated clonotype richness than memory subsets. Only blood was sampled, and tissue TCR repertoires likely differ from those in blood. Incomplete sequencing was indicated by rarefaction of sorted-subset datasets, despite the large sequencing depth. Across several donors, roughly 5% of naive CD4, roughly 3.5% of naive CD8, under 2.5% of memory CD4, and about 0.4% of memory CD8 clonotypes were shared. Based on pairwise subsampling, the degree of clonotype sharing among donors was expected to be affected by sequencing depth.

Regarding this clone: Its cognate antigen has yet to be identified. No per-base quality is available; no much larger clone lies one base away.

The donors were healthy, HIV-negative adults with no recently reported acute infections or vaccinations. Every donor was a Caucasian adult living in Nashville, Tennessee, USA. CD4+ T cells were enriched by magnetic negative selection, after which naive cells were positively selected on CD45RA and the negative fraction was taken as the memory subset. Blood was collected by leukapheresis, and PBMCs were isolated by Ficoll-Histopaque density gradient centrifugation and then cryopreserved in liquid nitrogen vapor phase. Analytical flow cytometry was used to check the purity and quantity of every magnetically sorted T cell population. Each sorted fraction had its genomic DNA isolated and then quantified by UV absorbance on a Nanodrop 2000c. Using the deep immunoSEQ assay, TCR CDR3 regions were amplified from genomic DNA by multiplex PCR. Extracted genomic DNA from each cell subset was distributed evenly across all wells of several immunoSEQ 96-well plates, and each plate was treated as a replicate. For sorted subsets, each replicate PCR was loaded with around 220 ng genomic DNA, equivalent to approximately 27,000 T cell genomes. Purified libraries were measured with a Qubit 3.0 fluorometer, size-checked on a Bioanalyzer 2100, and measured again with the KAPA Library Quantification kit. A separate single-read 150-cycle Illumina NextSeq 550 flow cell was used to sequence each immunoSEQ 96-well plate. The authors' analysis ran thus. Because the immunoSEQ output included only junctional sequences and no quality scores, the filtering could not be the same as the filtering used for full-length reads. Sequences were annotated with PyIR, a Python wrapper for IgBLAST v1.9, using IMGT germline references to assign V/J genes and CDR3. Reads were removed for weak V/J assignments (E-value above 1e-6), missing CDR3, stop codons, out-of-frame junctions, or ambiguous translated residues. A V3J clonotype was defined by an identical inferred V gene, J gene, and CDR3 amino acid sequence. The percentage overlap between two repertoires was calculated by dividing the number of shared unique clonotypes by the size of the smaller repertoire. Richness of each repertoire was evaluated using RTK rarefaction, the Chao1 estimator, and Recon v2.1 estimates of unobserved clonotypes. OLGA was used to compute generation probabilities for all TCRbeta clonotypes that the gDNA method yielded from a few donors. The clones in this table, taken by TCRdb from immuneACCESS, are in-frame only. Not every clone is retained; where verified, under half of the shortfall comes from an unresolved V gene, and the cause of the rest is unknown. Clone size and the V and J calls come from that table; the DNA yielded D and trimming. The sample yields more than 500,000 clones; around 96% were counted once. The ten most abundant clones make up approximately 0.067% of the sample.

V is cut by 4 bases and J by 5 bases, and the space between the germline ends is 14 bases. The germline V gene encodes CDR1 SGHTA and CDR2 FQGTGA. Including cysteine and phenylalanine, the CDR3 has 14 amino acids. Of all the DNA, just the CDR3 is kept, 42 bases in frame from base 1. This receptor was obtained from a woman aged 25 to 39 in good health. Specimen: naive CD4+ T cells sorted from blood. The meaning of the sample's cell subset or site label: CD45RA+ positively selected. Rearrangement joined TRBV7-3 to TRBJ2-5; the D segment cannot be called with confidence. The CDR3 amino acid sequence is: CASSSTGMSETQYF. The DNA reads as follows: TGTGCCAGCAGCTCGACTGGGATGAGTGAGACCCAGTACTTC.